Shown below are 7 T cell receptor beta chains from a single sample sequenced in a study of vaccination and CD4 T cells after COVID-19. These receptors' targets are unknown. The treatment denotes: roughly 11-day PBMC culture with coronavirus spike peptide pools or control peptides (ViraFEST assay). Investigators obtained the unexposed donor's CD4+ T cells before the COVID-19 pandemic (2011-2018). Cultured CD4+ T cells had their DNA profiled by the Oncomine TCR Beta short-read assay. Extraction of genomic DNA was performed on cultured CD4+ T cells. TCRdb fed the PCR reads into MiXCR, producing one record per CDR3 protein. The sample includes 9,000 to 10,000 distinct CDR3 sequences, about 35% of them seen just once. The sequencing sample was made of CD4+ T cells from blood, cultured in vitro. The source of these receptors is a human donor in good health.

In this sample, this clonotype turned up a few times. The chain couples TRBV6-1 to TRBJ1-2; 9 nucleotides line up with TRBD1. The CDR3 has 14 residues. The V and J ends lost 5 bases and 4 bases, in that order; junction bases with no gene match: 5. Germline CDR1 is MNHNS and CDR2 is SASEGT. This CDR3 reads CASSQTGGGYGYTF. CDR3 nucleotides: TGTGCCAGCAGTCAGACAGGGGGTGGCTATGGCTACACCTTC.

In its sample, this clonotype was seen once. The junction shows a germline mismatch at one end, possibly a read error. V and J are TRBV6-2 or TRBV6-3 and TRBJ1-5; D unclear. This CDR3 region has 14 residues. The germline gives CDR1 MNHEY, CDR2 SVGEGT. In DNA form, the CDR3 reads TGTACCAGCAGTTACTGGCATCCCAATCAGCCCCAGCATTTT. Its protein is CTSSYWHPNQPQHF.

The rearrangement uses TRBV7-3 and TRBJ2-7; possibly TRBD2 for D (6 bases). The CDR3 spans 16 residues. Germline CDR1 SGHTA, CDR2 FQGTGA. Trimming took off 4 bases at V and 7 bases at J, with 23 bases between the two ends. CDR3 sequence reads: CASSSRARGPEGEQYF. CDR3 in DNA: TGTGCCAGCAGCTCCAGGGCAAGGGGCCCGGAGGGGGAGCAGTACTTC.

This sequence joins TRBV19 and TRBJ2-3; tentative D call: TRBD2 (5 bases). The CDR3 runs 13 residues. The germline V gene has CDR1 LNHDA and CDR2 SQIVND (reference sequence). Trimming removed 5 bases from V and 1 base from J, with 7 bases in between. The CDR3: CASSVGGTDTQYF. As DNA, the CDR3 is TGTGCCAGTAGTGTCGGGGGCACAGATACGCAGTATTTT.

The V and J genes are TRBV20-1 and TRBJ2-1; 9 nucleotides line up with TRBD2. Germline CDR1 DFQATT, CDR2 SNEGSKA (reference sequence). Trimming took 0 bases from V and 3 from J; bases not matched to a gene: 0. The CDR3 has 14 residues. The CDR3: CSARELAGYNEQFF. CDR3 nucleotides: TGCAGTGCTAGAGAACTAGCGGGCTACAATGAGCAGTTCTTC.

This clonotype is termed large. The V and J genes are TRBV6-1 and TRBJ1-5, with D possibly matching TRBD1 (6 bases). Germline V lookup: CDR1 MNHNS, CDR2 SASEGT. The CDR3 extends over 16 amino acids. Trimming took off 4 bases at V and 6 bases at J, with 19 bases between the two ends. CDR3 residues: CASSATPTGSGQPQHF. As DNA, the CDR3 is TGTGCCAGCAGTGCCACTCCAACAGGGTCGGGTCAGCCCCAGCATTTT.

The chain employs TRBV5-1 and TRBJ1-1, with D unclear. The V end lost 1 base, the J end lost 8 bases, and 9 bases lay between the germline ends. The germline V gene encodes CDR1 SGHRS and CDR2 YFSETQ. The CDR3 has 12 amino acids. CDR3 region: CASSLTQFEAFF. As DNA, the CDR3 is TGCGCCAGCAGCTTGACACAATTCGAAGCTTTCTTT. Filled out from reference TRBV5-1 and TRBJ1-1, the complete variable domain reads KAGVTQTPRYLIKTRGQQVTLSCSPISGHRSVSWYQQTPGQGLQFLFEYFSETQRNKGNFPGRFSGRQFSNSRSEMNVSTLELGDSALYLCASSLTQFEAFFGQGTRLTVV.